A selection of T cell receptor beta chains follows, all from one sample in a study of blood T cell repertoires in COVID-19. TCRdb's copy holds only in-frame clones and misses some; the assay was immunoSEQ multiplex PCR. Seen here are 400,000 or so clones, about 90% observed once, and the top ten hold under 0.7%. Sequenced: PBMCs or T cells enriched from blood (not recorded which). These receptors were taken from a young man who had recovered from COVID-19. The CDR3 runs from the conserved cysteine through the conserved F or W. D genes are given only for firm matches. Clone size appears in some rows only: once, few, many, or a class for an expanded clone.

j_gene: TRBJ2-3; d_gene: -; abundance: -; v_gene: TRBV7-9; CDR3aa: CASSLAVNLPTDTQYF; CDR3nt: TGTGCCAGCAGCTTAGCCGTGAACCTACCCACAGATACGCAGTATTTT
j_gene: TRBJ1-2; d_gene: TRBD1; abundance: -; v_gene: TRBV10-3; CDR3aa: CAITGTGNGYTF; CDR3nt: TGTGCCATCACCGGGACAGGAAATGGCTACACCTTC
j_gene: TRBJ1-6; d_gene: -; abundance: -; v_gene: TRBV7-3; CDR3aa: CASSLAGGSYNSPLHF; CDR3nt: TGTGCCAGCAGCCTCGCGGGGGGCTCCTATAATTCACCCCTCCACTTT
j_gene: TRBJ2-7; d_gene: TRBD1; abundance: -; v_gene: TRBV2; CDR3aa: CASSGQGFHEQYF; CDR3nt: TGTGCCAGCAGTGGACAGGGTTTCCACGAGCAGTACTTC
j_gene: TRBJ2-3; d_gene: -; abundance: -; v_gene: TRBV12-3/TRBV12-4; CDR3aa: CASRSGSTDTQYF; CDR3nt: TGTGCCAGCAGGTCAGGGAGCACAGATACGCAGTATTTT
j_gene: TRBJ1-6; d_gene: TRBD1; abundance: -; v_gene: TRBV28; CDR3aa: CASSLWVRQGGNSPLHF; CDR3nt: TGTGCCAGCAGTTTATGGGTCCGACAGGGGGGTAATTCACCCCTCCACTTT
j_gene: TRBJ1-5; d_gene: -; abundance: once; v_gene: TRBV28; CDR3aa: CASSLSGTDSNQPQHF; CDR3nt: TGTGCCAGCAGTTTAAGCGGGACGGATAGCAATCAGCCCCAGCATTTT
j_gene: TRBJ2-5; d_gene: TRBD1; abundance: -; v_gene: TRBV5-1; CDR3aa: CASSLGQGAHQETQYF; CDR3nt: TGCGCCAGCAGCTTGGGACAGGGGGCCCACCAAGAGACCCAGTACTTC
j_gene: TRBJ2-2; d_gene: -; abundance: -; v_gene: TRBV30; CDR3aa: CAWSVSVSGELFF; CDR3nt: TGTGCCTGGAGTGTGTCGGTATCCGGGGAGCTGTTTTTT
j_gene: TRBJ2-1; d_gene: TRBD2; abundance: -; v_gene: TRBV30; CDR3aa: CAWLAGNPNEQFF; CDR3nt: TGTGCCTGGTTAGCGGGGAACCCCAATGAGCAGTTCTTC
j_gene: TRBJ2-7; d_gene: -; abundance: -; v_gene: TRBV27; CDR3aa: CASSKTTGELDYEQYF; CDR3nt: TGTGCCAGCAGTAAAACGACAGGAGAATTAGACTACGAGCAGTACTTC
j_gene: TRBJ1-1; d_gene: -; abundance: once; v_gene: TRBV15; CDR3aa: CATHSGGMNTEAFF; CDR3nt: TGTGCCACTCACTCGGGGGGAATGAACACTGAAGCTTTCTTT
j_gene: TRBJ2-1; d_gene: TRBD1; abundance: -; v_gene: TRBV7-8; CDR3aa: CASSFQSRGPYNEQFF; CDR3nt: TGTGCCAGCAGCTTCCAGAGCAGGGGGCCCTACAATGAGCAGTTCTTC
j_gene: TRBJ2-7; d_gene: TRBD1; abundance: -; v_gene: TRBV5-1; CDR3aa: CASRSGQGPYEQYF; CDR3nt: TGCGCCAGCCGATCAGGACAGGGACCCTACGAGCAGTACTTC
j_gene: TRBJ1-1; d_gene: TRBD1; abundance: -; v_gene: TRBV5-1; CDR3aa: CASSWRAGGLETEAFF; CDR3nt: TGCGCCAGCAGCTGGCGCGCAGGGGGCTTGGAGACTGAAGCTTTCTTT
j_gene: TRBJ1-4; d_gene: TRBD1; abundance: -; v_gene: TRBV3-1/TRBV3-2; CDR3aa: CASSQWTGGNEKLFF; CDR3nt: TGTGCCAGCAGCCAGTGGACAGGGGGCAATGAAAAACTGTTTTTT
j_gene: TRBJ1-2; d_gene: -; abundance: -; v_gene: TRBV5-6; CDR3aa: CASSRRRQGYGYTF; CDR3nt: TGTGCCAGCAGCCGACGTCGCCAGGGCTATGGCTACACCTTC
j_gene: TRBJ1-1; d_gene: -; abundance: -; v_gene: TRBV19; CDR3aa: CASSHYRGENTEAFF; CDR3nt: TGTGCCAGTAGTCACTACCGGGGTGAAAACACTGAAGCTTTCTTT
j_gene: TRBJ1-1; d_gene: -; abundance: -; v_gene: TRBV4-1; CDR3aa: CASSQGPDRMNTEAFF; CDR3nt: TGCGCCAGCAGCCAAGGTCCCGACAGGATGAACACTGAAGCTTTCTTT
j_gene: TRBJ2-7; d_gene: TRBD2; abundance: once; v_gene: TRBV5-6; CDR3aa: CASSFAAGGHEQYF; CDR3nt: TGTGCCAGCAGCTTTGCAGCGGGGGGACACGAGCAGTACTTC
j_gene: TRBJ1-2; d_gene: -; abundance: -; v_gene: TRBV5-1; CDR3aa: CASSLDINTNYGYTF; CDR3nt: TGCGCCAGCAGCTTGGACATCAACACTAACTATGGCTACACCTTC
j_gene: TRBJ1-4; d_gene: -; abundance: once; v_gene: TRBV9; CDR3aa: CASSVATNEKLFF; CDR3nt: TGTGCCAGCAGCGTAGCTACTAATGAAAAACTGTTTTTT
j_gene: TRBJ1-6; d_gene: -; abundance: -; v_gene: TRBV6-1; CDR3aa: CASSDPTAIYNSPLHF; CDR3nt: TGTGCCAGCAGTGACCCGACAGCGATCTATAATTCACCCCTCCACTTT
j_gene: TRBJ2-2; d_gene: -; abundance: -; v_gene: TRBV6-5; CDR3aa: CAGNSRTNTGELFF; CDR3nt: TGTGCCGGCAATTCTCGGACAAACACCGGGGAGCTGTTTTTT
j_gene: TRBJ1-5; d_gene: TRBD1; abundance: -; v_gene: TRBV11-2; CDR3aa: CASSLQGGYSNQPQHF; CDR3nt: TGTGCCAGCAGTCTACAGGGGGGCTATAGCAATCAGCCCCAGCATTTT
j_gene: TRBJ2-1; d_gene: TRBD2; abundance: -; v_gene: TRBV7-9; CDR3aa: CASSLFRTSGTLVYEQFF; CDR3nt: TGTGCCAGCAGCTTATTCCGGACTAGCGGGACATTGGTGTATGAGCAGTTCTTC
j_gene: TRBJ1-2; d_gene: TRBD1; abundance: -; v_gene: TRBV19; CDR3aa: CATGTGGPYGYTF; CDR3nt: TGTGCCACCGGGACAGGGGGGCCCTATGGCTACACCTTC
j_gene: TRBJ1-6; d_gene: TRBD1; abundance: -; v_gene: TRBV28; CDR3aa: CASTSGQGNSPLHF; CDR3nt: TGTGCCAGCACTTCGGGACAGGGGAACTCACCCCTCCACTTT
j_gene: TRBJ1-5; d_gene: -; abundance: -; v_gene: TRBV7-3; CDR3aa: CASSLDNGQPQHF; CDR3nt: TGTGCCAGCAGCTTAGACAATGGGCAGCCCCAGCATTTT
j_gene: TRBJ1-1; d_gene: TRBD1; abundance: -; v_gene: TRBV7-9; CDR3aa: CASISGTGNTEAFF; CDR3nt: TGTGCCAGCATCAGCGGGACAGGGAACACTGAAGCTTTCTTT
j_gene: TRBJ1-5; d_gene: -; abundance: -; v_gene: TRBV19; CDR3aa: CASSIPAAGSNQPQHF; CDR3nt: TGTGCCAGTAGTATCCCAGCTGCCGGGAGCAATCAGCCCCAGCATTTT
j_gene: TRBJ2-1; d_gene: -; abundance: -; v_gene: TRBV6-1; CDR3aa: CASSEGRSSYNEQFF; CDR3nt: TGTGCCAGCAGTGAGGGGCGAAGCTCCTACAATGAGCAGTTCTTC
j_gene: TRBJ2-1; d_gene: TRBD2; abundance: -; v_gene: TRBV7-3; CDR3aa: CASSLTRSGRTNEQFF; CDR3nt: TGTGCCAGCAGCTTAACGCGAAGCGGGAGGACCAATGAGCAGTTCTTC
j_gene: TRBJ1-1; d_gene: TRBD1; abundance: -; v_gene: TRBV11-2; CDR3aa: CASSLEERQGATEAFF; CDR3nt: TGTGCCAGCAGCTTGGAGGAAAGACAGGGGGCCACTGAAGCTTTCTTT
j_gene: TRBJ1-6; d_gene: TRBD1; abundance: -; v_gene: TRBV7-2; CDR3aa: CASSSDRGYNSPLHF; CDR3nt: TGTGCCAGCAGCTCAGACAGGGGCTATAATTCACCCCTCCACTTT